The entry that follows covers one TCR beta chain sequence. Per the germline V gene, CDR1 is SEHNR and CDR2 is FQNEAQ (reference sequence). The length of the CDR3 is 14 residues. With 9 bases clipped from V and 4 bases from J, the junction kept 10 bases outside the gene matches. As processed by the authors: The assay estimated nucleated cells by amplifying reference gene primers. Assay: immunoSEQ multiplex PCR; the TCRdb copy retains only in-frame clones and omits some. From that table come the V and J calls and clone size; the DNA was used to work out D and trimming. Here the sample spans about 240,000 clones, 87% being singletons. The data were taken from a study of blood T cell repertoires in COVID-19.

The sequenced sample consisted of peripheral blood. The J gene is TRBJ1-1, the V gene TRBV7-9; 8 bases line up with TRBD1. The receptor was derived from a man in his fifties or sixties who had recovered from COVID-19. DNA of the CDR3: TGTGCCAGTCCCGGACAGGGAAGGGCCACTGAAGCTTTCTTT. Translated, it gives CASPGQGRATEAFF.